These 2 T cell receptor beta chains were all obtained from the same sample, sequenced in a study of tumor-infiltrating lymphocytes in primary liver carcinoma. In addition to blood RNA drawn from unsorted whole blood, germline DNA was extracted. Starting from around 510 ng of total RNA, TCR beta cDNA was produced with a primer in the constant region. Three nested multiplex PCR rounds of slightly modified ARM-PCR generated TCR beta libraries. Running around 9 cycles apiece, the first two PCR rounds relied on TRBV1-TRBV30 forward primers together with a C-beta reverse primer. TCRdb reprocessed the multiplex PCR reads via MiXCR and lists one record per CDR3 protein. Here the sample spans roughly 330,000 distinct CDR3 sequences, about two thirds being singletons. Sequences were obtained from peripheral blood. The receptors stem from a man aged 35 to 55 with primary liver carcinoma and hepatitis B virus infection.

This clonotype was counted many times. The V and J genes are TRBV6-5 and TRBJ2-7; D unresolved. The V end lost 8 bases, the J end lost 5 bases, and 10 bases lay between the germline ends. CDR1 and CDR2 (germline): MNHEY, SVGAGI. The CDR3 consists of 11 residues. CDR3 amino acids: CASCVGNEQYF. Written as DNA, the CDR3 is TGTGCCAGCTGCGTGGGCAACGAGCAGTACTTC.

Notes on this clonotype: A single base separates this from a much larger clone, so it may be a read error. V usage is TRBV12-3 or TRBV12-4 and J usage is TRBJ2-2, with unresolved D. The CDR3 sequence is 15 residues long. The CDR3 loop reads CANSLAATNTGELFF. Here the CDR3 DNA reads TGTGCCAACAGTTTGGCAGCCACGAACACCGGGGAGCTGTTTTTT.